Included here is one T cell receptor (beta chain) sequence, with context. Its specificity is unknown. Looked up from germline, CDR1 is SQVTM and CDR2 is ANQGSEA. CDR3 length equals 12 residues. Trimming took 2 bases from V and 6 from J; bases not matched to a gene: 2. Vbeta (60) and Jbeta (13) primers were used in the PCR. Assay used: immunoSEQ multiplex PCR; TCRdb lists only in-frame clones, some missing. The table includes roughly 110,000 clones, 77% detected once. These data originate in a study of cytomegalovirus exposure and HLA in healthy donors. Study-level information: Earlier sequencing of about 179 million T cells yielded around 100 million unique TCR beta sequences. Whole-study findings and limits: Per a prior analysis, the majority of TCR beta V segments were productive roughly 90% or roughly 30% of the time. In a later analysis, productive TCRs from donors in an Asian-associated ancestry cluster reportedly carried fewer N-insertions than the cohort mean.

This TCR came from a man aged 35-49 years in good health and CMV-seropositive. The V and J genes are TRBV29-1 and TRBJ1-2; 8 bases are a match to TRBD1. Material: PBMCs. The CDR3: CSVERDRNGYTF. The CDR3 DNA reads as TGCAGCGTTGAACGGGACAGGAATGGCTACACCTTC.